These T cell receptor beta chains were read from a single sample in a study of blood T cell repertoires in COVID-19. Here immunoSEQ multiplex PCR was the method, and the copy in TCRdb shows in-frame clones only, minus some. The repertoire holds more than 250,000 clones, over 70% seen once, with approximately 9% in the top ten. Sequencing used peripheral blood. The receptors here all came from a human donor in a cohort sampled during active COVID-19. Both conserved end residues are part of each CDR3. Fields, in order: J gene, D gene, V gene, clone size, CDR3 DNA, CDR3 protein. D genes are given only for firm matches. Part of the rows lack a size; the others show once, few, many or a class for expanded clones.

J: TRBJ1-5
D: .
V: TRBV19
size: .
DNA: TGTGCCAGTAGTAACTCGACAGTCCTTAGCAATCAGCCCCAGCATTTT
CDR3: CASSNSTVLSNQPQHF

J: TRBJ1-1
D: .
V: TRBV13
size: .
DNA: TGTGCCAGCAGGCTAAGCACTGAAGCTTTCTTT
CDR3: CASRLSTEAFF

J: TRBJ2-3
D: .
V: TRBV19
size: once
DNA: TGTGCCAGTAGTCCCAGAGGTCCATCTAACGCAGATACGCAGTATTTT
CDR3: CASSPRGPSNADTQYF

J: TRBJ2-1
D: .
V: TRBV7-9
size: .
DNA: TGTGCCAGCAGCCCAACTCTAGGGGCGAACGAGCAGTTCTTC
CDR3: CASSPTLGANEQFF

J: TRBJ1-6
D: .
V: TRBV10-3
size: .
DNA: TGTGCCATCAGTGGGTCTAGTAATTCACCCCTCCACTTT
CDR3: CAISGSSNSPLHF

J: TRBJ1-5
D: .
V: TRBV7-9
size: few
DNA: TGTGCCAGCAGCTTATCCGGGGGAAGCAATCAGCCCCAGCATTTT
CDR3: CASSLSGGSNQPQHF

J: TRBJ1-2
D: .
V: TRBV7-2
size: .
DNA: TGTGCCAGCAGCTTAGGCGGGGGCTCTTATGGCTACACCTTC
CDR3: CASSLGGGSYGYTF

J: TRBJ2-3
D: .
V: TRBV9
size: .
DNA: TGTGCCAGCAGCGTAGGGACAGATAATACGCAGTATTTT
CDR3: CASSVGTDNTQYF

J: TRBJ2-1
D: .
V: TRBV3-1/TRBV3-2
size: .
DNA: TGTGCCAGCAGCCAAGGGCCTCGAAGAAGCTCCTACAATGAGCAGTTCTTC
CDR3: CASSQGPRRSSYNEQFF

J: TRBJ2-6
D: TRBD2
V: TRBV13
size: .
DNA: TGTGCCAGCAGCTTAGCGGGGTGGACTAGCGGGAGTGGGGGATCTCTGGGAGCCAACGTCCTGACTTTC
CDR3: CASSLAGWTSGSGGSLGANVLTF

J: TRBJ2-3
D: .
V: TRBV5-1
size: .
DNA: TGCGCCAGCAGCTTGTCGGGGGTAGGCGCAGATACGCAGTATTTT
CDR3: CASSLSGVGADTQYF

J: TRBJ2-3
D: .
V: TRBV9
size: few
DNA: TGTGCCAGCAGCGTAGAACAGCCCACAGATACGCAGTATTTT
CDR3: CASSVEQPTDTQYF